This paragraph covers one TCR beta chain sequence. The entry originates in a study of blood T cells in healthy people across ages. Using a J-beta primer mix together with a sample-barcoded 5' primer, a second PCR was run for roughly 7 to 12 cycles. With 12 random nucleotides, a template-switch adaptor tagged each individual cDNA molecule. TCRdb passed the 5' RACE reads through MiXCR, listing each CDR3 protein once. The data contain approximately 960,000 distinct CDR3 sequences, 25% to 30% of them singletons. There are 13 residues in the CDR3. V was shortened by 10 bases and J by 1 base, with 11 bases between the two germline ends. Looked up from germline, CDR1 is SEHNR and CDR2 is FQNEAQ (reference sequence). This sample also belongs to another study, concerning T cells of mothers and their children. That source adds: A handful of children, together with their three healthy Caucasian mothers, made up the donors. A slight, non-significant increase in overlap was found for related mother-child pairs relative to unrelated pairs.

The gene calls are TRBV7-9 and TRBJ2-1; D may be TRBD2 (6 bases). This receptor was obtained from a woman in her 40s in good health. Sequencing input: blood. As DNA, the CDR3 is TGTGCCACCTCGGGACTTTCCTACAATGAGCAGTTCTTC. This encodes CATSGLSYNEQFF.